These 9 T cell receptor beta chains share one sample of origin, sequenced in a study of T cells after yellow fever vaccination. TCRdb called the 5' RACE reads again in MiXCR, with one record for every CDR3 protein. The sample includes about 170,000 distinct CDR3 sequences, around 10% of them seen just once. The sequencing used CD8+ T cells sorted from PBMCs, collected 15 days after the yellow fever booster vaccination. These receptors originate from a man younger than 30 who received the YFV17D yellow fever vaccine.

This clonotype was seen only a few times. The chain combines TRBV7-8 with TRBJ2-5; 7 bases are shared with TRBD1. With V trimmed by 5 bases and J by 3 bases, 15 bases remained unmatched. The V gene's germline CDR1 is SGHVS and CDR2 FQNEAQ. The CDR3 has 17 residues. CDR3 nucleotide sequence: TGTGCCAGCAGCCGCCCTTATGTCGGGACAGCTAAAGAGACCCAGTACTTC. Encoded protein: CASSRPYVGTAKETQYF. Full variable domain (outside the CDR3, taken from reference TRBV7-8 and TRBJ2-5): GAGVSQSPRYKVAKRGQDVALRCDPISGHVSLFWYQQALGQGPEFLTYFQNEAQLDKSGLPSDRFFAERPEGSVSTLKIQRTQQEDSAVYLCASSRPYVGTAKETQYFGPGTRLLVL.

The chain couples TRBV19 to TRBJ1-2, with D possibly TRBD1 on 5 matching bases. The V end lost 8 bases, the J end lost 7 bases, and 23 bases lay between the germline ends. Germline V lookup: CDR1 LNHDA, CDR2 SQIVND (reference sequence). This CDR3 has 15 amino acids. CDR3 bases: TGTGCCAGTCGTTCTTCCGGGACCAGTCCCCGTGGCTACACCTTC. Protein product: CASRSSGTSPRGYTF.

This clonotype has a handful of counts. V usage is TRBV4-1 and J usage is TRBJ1-6; D remains unclear. The V and J ends lost 1 base and 0 bases respectively, with 7 bases between them. The CDR3 sequence is 16 residues long. Germline V gives CDR1 MGHRA, CDR2 YSYEKL. CDR3 nucleotides: TGCGCCAGCAGCCAAGGCCCCTTCTCCTATAATTCACCCCTCCACTTT. This codes for CASSQGPFSYNSPLHF.

This clonotype was observed a few times. This sequence joins TRBV12-3 or TRBV12-4 and TRBJ2-4, with TRBD1 matching 8 bases. The CDR3 runs to 18 residues. J gave up 0 bases and V 2 bases, and 9 bases lay outside the gene matches. The CDR3 region is CASSLPTGADIAKNIQYF. The CDR3 DNA reads as TGTGCCAGCAGTTTACCGACAGGGGCGGATATAGCCAAAAACATTCAGTACTTC.

The V gene is TRBV4-3, the J gene TRBJ1-1, with TRBD1 matching 11 bases. The CDR3 totals 18 residues. Germline V lookup: CDR1 LGHNA, CDR2 YSLEER. V shed 0 bases and J 0 bases; nucleotides not matched to a gene: 6. CDR3 region: CASSQEDRGRGMNTEAFF. In DNA, the CDR3 is TGCGCCAGCAGCCAAGAGGACAGGGGGCGAGGGATGAACACTGAAGCTTTCTTT.

DNA for the CDR3: TGTGCCAGCAGCGGGGGACAGAACACTGAAGCTTTCTTT. Translated: CASSGGQNTEAFF. The J gene is TRBJ1-1, the V gene TRBV5-4, with D maybe TRBD1 (6 bases). Trimming pared 4 bases from V and 1 base from J, leaving 8 bases between. The CDR3 loop spans 13 amino acids. The germline V gene has CDR1 SGHNT and CDR2 YYREEE (reference sequence).

V is TRBV3-1 and J is TRBJ1-1; TRBD1 matches at 8 bases. Germline V gives CDR1 LGHDT, CDR2 YNNKEL (reference sequence). The V segment lost 4 bases and the J segment 1 base; nucleotides outside the gene matches: 11. This CDR3 is built from 17 residues. The CDR3: CASSLDGTGRWNTEAFF. As DNA, the CDR3 is TGTGCCAGCAGCCTAGATGGGACAGGTCGGTGGAACACTGAAGCTTTCTTT.

The chain combines TRBV2 with TRBJ2-1; D not resolved. The CDR3 totals 14 residues. Trimming left V 8 bases short and J 5 bases short, with 16 bases between. Germline V gene sequence: CDR1 SNHLY, CDR2 FYNNEI. In DNA form, the CDR3 reads TGTGCCAGCTTGTCCAGTTCCCCAAACAATGAGCAGTTCTTC. It yields the protein CASLSSSPNNEQFF.

This clonotype has only a few counts. The chain joins TRBV29-1 to TRBJ1-1; 7 bases fit TRBD1. Germline V gene sequence: CDR1 SQVTM, CDR2 ANQGSEA. The CDR3 has 13 amino acids. J gave up 1 base and V 7 bases, and 6 bases lay outside the gene matches. The CDR3 sequence: CSGDRAANTEAFF. In DNA form, the CDR3 reads TGCAGCGGTGACAGGGCCGCGAACACTGAAGCTTTCTTT. Variable domain in full (rest from reference TRBV29-1 and TRBJ1-1): SAVISQKPSRDICQRGTSLTIQCQVDSQVTMMFWYRQQPGQSLTLIATANQGSEATYESGFVIDKFPISRPNLTFSTLTVSNMSPEDSSIYLCSGDRAANTEAFFGQGTRLTVV.